This TCR beta chain was identified during a study of cytomegalovirus exposure and HLA in healthy donors. Background on the study: Both the 120 or so validation repertoires and the roughly 620 first-cohort repertoires used the same platform, as reported by a later analysis. General study points: It was 150 to 200 TCR beta chains that were listed as cytomegalovirus-associated. Reports described diagnosis of cytomegalovirus status by the classifier as highly specific and sensitive.

CDR1 MNHEY and CDR2 SVGAGI come from the germline V gene. Germline trimming cut 5 bases from V and 8 bases from J; bases unmatched to any gene: 4. This CDR3 has 14 residues. The donors were part of the roughly 130-subject validation cohort, which stood apart from the approximately 630-subject first cohort. Points on this clone: Antigen: not known.

Method: immunoSEQ multiplex PCR; TCRdb's copy keeps in-frame clones and lacks some. This sample carries 70,000 to 75,000 clones, around 94% of them seen once, and the ten largest clones take 2.5% to 3.5%. This sequence originates from a woman aged 18-35 years in good health and CMV-seropositive. The sample comprised PBMCs. The V call is TRBV6-5, the J call TRBJ1-4; 11 nucleotides match TRBD1. The chain's CDR3 is CASSPGQGGEKLFF. The CDR3 DNA reads TGTGCCAGCAGTCCGGGACAGGGGGGGGAAAAACTGTTTTTT.